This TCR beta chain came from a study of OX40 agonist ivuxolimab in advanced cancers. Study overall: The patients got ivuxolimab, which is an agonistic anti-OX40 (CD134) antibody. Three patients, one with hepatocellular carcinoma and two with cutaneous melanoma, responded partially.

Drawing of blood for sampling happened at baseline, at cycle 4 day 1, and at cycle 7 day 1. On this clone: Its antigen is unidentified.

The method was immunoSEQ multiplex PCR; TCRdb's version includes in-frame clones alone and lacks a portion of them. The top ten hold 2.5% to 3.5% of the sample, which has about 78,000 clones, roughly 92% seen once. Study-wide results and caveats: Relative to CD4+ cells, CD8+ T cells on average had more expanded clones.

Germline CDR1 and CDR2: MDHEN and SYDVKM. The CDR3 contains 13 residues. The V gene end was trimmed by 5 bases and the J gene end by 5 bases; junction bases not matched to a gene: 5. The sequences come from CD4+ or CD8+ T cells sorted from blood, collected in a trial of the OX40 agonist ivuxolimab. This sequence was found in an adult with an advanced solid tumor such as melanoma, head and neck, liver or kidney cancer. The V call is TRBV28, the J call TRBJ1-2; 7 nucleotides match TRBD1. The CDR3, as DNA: TGTGCCAGCAGTCTGGGACAGCTATATGGCTACACCTTC. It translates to CASSLGQLYGYTF.